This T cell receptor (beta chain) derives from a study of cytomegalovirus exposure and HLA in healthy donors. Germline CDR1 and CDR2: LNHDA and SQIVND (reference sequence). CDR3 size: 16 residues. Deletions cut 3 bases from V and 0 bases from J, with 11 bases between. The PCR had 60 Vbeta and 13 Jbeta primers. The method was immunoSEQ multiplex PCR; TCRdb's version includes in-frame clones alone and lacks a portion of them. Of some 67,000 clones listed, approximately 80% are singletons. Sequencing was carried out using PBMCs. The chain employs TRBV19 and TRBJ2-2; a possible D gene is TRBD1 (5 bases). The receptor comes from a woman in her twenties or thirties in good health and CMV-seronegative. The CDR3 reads CASSIQGVSNTGELFF. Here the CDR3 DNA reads TGTGCCAGTAGTATCCAAGGGGTTTCGAACACCGGGGAGCTGTTTTTT.